This T cell receptor (beta chain) came from a study of neurological immune-mediated disorders. Study-wide results and caveats: Sharing of CDR3 amino acid sequences among expanded clones across subjects was absent, suggesting private repertoires in all groups.

With 10-nucleotide random UMIs, 5'RACE was used to make the cDNA. TCRdb independently ran MiXCR on the 5' RACE reads; one entry per CDR3 protein. The data contain some 21,000 distinct CDR3 sequences, around 14% of them singletons. Germline V gene sequence: CDR1 DFQATT, CDR2 SNEGSKA (reference sequence). The CDR3 is made up of 15 amino acids. With V trimmed by 5 bases and J by 15 bases, 22 bases remained unmatched. Of note for this clonotype: Its antigen is undetermined.

V usage is TRBV20-1 and J usage is TRBJ2-4; 7 bases line up with TRBD1. The TCR was taken from a female donor with HTLV-1-associated myelopathy (HAM/TSP). Material: PBMCs. The CDR3 DNA sequence: TGCAGTGCTTACAACTTCCGTGACAGGGTTATTATCGGGTACTTC. Protein sequence: CSAYNFRDRVIIGYF.